Included here is one T cell receptor (beta chain) sequence, with context. No antigen is known for it. This CDR3 is 17 amino acids long. CDR1 is MDHEN and CDR2 is SYDVKM in the germline V gene. The V end lost 4 bases, the J end lost 9 bases, and 25 bases lay between the germline ends. The sample belongs to a study of spatial heterogeneity in lung cancer. Background on the study: Donors were over 70 untreated early-stage non-small cell lung cancer patients. Where they were available, follow-up PBMC samples were sequenced, at a median of approximately 2 years after resection. The study, taken as a whole, reports: Ubiquitous expanded tumor TCRs were seen in blood more at resection than at follow-up.

Time point: blood at routine non-recurrence follow-up after resection. The study tagged each TCR cDNA molecule with a unique molecular identifier. In TCRdb, the 5' RACE reads were re-called with MiXCR into one record per CDR3 protein. The sample has tens of thousands of distinct CDR3 sequences, about 8.2% seen once. The sequencing used PBMCs, collected at follow-up. The genes are TRBV28 and TRBJ2-1; D possibly uses TRBD1 or TRBD2 (6 bases each). The clonotype comes from a female donor with early-stage non-small cell lung cancer. The CDR3 loop is CASSYPGGRDNSGEQFF. CDR3 DNA: TGTGCCAGCAGTTACCCTGGCGGGCGGGACAATTCGGGTGAGCAGTTCTTC.